This paragraph reports one T cell receptor beta chain. Its antigen is unknown. This specimen belongs to a study of blood T cells in healthy people across ages. Study findings and constraints: What prevented conclusive comparison of naive and antigen-experienced cells was that PBMCs were unsorted. As age increased, TCR beta diversity per million T cells fell in a roughly linear fashion.

Ranging in age from about 6 to 90, the donors were healthy Caucasian individuals from Russia. Every donor contributed approximately 10 milliliters of peripheral blood by blood draw. V lost 4 bases to trimming and J lost 2 bases, with 16 bases between them. This CDR3 comprises 16 residues. CDR1 is SGHRS, CDR2 YFSETQ, per germline. Together with a sample-barcoded 5' primer, a J-beta primer mix was included in a second PCR lasting about 6 to 11 cycles. A single record per CDR3 protein comes from TCRdb applying MiXCR to the 5' RACE reads. The sample includes approximately 940,000 distinct CDR3 sequences, about 48% of them seen just once.

The sample consisted of blood. The TCR comes from a man younger than 40 in good health. V gene TRBV5-1 combines with J gene TRBJ2-1; perhaps TRBD2 as D (7 bases). The CDR3 here is CASSVGGGGPYNEQFF. For the CDR3, the DNA is TGCGCCAGCAGCGTCGGAGGGGGGGGCCCCTACAATGAGCAGTTCTTC.